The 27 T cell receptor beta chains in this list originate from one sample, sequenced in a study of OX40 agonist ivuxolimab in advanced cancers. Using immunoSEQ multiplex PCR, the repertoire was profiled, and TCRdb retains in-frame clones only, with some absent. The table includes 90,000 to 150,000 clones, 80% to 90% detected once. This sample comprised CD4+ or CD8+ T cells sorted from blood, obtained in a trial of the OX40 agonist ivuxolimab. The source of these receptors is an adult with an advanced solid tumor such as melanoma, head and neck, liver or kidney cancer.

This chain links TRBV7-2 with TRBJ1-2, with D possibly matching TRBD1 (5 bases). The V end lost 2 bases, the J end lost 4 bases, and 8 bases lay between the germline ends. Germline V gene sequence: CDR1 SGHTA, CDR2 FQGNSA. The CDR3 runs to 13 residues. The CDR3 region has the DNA TGTGCCAGCAGCTTAAAGGGACCCTATGGCTACACCTTC. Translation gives CASSLKGPYGYTF.

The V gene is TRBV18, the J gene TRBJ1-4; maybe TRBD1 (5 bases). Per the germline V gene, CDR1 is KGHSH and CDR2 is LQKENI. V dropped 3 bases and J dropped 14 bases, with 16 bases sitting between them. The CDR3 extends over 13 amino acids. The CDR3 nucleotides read TGTGCCAGCTCACCGGAGGGACCCGGACGGCTGTTTTTT. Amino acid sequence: CASSPEGPGRLFF.

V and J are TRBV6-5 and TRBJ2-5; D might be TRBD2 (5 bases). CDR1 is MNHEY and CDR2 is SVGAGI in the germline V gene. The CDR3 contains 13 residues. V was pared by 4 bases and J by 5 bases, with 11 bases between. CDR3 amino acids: CASSLRGMETQYF. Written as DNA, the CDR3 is TGTGCCAGCAGTTTACGAGGGATGGAGACCCAGTACTTC.

This CDR3 reads CASSLNGRSTEAFF. CDR3 coding DNA: TGTGCCAGCAGTTTAAACGGACGGTCCACTGAAGCTTTCTTT. The rearrangement uses TRBV28 and TRBJ1-1; D is unresolved. V lost 2 bases and J lost 4, with 11 bases in between. The germline gives CDR1 MDHEN, CDR2 SYDVKM. This CDR3 comprises 14 residues.

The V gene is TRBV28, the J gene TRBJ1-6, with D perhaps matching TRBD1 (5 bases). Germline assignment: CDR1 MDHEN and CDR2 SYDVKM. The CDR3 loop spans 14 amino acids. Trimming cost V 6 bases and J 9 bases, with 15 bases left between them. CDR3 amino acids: CASRSQSGASPLHF. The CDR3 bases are TGTGCCAGCAGGAGTCAGAGTGGGGCTTCACCCCTCCACTTT.

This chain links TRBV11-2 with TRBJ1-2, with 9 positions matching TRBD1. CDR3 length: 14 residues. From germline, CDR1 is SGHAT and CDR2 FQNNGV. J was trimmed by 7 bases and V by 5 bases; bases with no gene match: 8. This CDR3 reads CASSLGTGNVGYTF. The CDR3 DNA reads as TGTGCCAGCAGCCTAGGGACAGGGAACGTTGGCTACACCTTC.

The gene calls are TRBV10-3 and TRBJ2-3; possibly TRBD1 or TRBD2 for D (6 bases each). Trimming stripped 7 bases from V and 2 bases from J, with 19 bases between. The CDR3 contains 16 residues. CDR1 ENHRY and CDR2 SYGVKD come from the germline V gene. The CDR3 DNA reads TGTGCCATCACCCCTTCGGGGGCCATTTCCACAGATACGCAGTATTTT. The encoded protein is CAITPSGAISTDTQYF.

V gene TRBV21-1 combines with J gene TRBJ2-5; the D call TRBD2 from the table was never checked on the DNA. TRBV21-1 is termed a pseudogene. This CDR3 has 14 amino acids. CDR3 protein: CASSKARVSETQYF. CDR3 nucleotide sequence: TGTGCCAGCAGCAAAGCCCGGGTCTCGGAGACCCAGTACTTC.

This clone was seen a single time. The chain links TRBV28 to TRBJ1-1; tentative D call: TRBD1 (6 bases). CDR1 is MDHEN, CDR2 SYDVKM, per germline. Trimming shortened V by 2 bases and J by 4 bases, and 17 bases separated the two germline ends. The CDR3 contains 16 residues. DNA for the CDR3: TGTGCCAGCAGTTTAGTCTCTACAGGGATCTTCACTGAAGCTTTCTTT. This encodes CASSLVSTGIFTEAFF.

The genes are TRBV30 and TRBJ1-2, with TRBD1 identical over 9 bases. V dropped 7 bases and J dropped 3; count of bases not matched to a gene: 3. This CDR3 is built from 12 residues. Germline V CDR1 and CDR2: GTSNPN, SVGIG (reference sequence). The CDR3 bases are TGTGCCTTCCGGACAGGGGACTATGGCTACACCTTC. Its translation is CAFRTGDYGYTF.

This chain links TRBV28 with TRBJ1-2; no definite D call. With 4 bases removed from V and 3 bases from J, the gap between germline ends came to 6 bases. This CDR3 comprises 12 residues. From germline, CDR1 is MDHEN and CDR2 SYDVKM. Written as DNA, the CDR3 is TGTGCCAGCAGTTCTATGCACTATGGCTACACCTTC. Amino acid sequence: CASSSMHYGYTF.

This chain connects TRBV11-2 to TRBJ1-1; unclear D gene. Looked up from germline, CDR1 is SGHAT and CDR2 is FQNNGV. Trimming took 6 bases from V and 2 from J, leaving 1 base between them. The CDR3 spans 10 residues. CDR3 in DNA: TGTGCCAGCAGTAACACTGAAGCTTTCTTT. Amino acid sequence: CASSNTEAFF.

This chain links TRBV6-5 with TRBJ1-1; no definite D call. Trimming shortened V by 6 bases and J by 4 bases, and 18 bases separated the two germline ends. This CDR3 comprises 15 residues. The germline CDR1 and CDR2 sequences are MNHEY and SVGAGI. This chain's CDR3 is CASSPPGSMGTEAFF. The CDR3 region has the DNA TGTGCCAGCAGCCCCCCGGGATCCATGGGCACTGAAGCTTTCTTT.

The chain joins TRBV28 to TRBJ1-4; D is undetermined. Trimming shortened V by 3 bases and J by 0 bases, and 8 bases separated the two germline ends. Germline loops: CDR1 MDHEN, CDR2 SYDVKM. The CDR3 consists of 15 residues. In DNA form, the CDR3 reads TGTGCCAGCAGTTTTCCTGTTGCAACTAATGAAAAACTGTTTTTT. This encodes CASSFPVATNEKLFF.

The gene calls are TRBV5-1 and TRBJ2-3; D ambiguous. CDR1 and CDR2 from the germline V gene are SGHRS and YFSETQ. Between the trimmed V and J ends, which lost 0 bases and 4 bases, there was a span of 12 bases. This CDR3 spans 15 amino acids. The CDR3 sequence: CASSLVSFEADTQYF. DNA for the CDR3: TGCGCCAGCAGCTTGGTCTCCTTCGAGGCAGATACGCAGTATTTT.

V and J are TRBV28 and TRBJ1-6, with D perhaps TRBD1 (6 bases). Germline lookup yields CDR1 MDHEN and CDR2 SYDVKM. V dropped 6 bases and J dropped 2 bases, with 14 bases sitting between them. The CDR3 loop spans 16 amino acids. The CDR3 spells CASRSAGVTYNSPLHF. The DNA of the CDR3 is TGTGCCAGCAGAAGTGCAGGGGTCACCTATAATTCACCCCTCCACTTT.

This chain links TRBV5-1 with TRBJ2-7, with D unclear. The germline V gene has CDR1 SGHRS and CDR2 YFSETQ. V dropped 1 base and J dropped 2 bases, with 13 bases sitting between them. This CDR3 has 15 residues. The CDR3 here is CASSLSLGQTYEQYF. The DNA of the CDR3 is TGCGCCAGCAGCTTGTCTTTGGGCCAAACCTACGAGCAGTACTTC.

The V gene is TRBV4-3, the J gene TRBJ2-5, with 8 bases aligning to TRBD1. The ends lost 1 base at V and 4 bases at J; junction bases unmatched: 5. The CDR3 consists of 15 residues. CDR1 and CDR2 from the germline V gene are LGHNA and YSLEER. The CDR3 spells CASSQAQGARETQYF. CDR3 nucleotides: TGCGCCAGCAGCCAAGCTCAGGGGGCGCGAGAGACCCAGTACTTC.

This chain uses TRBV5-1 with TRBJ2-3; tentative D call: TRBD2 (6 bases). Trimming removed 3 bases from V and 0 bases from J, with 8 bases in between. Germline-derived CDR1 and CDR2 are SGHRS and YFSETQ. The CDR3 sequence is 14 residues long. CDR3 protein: CASSWGVSTDTQYF. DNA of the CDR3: TGCGCCAGCAGCTGGGGGGTTAGCACAGATACGCAGTATTTT. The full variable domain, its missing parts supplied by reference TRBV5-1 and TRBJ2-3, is KAGVTQTPRYLIKTRGQQVTLSCSPISGHRSVSWYQQTPGQGLQFLFEYFSETQRNKGNFPGRFSGRQFSNSRSEMNVSTLELGDSALYLCASSWGVSTDTQYFGPGTRLTVL.

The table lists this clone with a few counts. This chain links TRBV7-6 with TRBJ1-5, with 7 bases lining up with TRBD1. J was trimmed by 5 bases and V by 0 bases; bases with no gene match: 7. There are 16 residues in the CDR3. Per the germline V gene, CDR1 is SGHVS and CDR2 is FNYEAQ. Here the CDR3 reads CASSLAGGRGDQPQHF. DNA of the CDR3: TGTGCCAGCAGCTTAGCTGGGGGCAGGGGGGATCAGCCCCAGCATTTT.

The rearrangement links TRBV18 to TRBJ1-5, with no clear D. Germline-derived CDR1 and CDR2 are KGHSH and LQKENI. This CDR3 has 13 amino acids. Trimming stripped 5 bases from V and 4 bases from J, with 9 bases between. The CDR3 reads CASSYAQNQPQHF. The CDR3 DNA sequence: TGTGCCAGCTCATATGCCCAAAATCAGCCCCAGCATTTT.

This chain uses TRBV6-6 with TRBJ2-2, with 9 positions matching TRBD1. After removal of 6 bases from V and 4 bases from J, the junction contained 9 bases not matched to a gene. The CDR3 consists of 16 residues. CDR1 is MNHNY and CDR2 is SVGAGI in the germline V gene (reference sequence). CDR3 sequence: CASSLYGQGSTGELFF. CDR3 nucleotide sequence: TGTGCCAGCAGCCTATACGGACAGGGGAGCACCGGGGAGCTGTTTTTT.

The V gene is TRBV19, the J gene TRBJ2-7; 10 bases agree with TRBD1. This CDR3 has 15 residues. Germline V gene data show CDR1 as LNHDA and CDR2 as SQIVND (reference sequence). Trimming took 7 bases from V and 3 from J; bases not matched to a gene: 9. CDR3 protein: CASTAGQGSFYEQYF. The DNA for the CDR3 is TGTGCCAGTACCGCGGGACAGGGGAGCTTCTACGAGCAGTACTTC.

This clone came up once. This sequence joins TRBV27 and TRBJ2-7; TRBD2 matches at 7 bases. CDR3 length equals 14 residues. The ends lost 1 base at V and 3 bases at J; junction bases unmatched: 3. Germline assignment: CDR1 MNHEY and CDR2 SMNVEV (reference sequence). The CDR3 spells CASSLLAGNYEQYF. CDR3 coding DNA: TGTGCCAGCAGTTTATTAGCGGGTAACTACGAGCAGTACTTC.

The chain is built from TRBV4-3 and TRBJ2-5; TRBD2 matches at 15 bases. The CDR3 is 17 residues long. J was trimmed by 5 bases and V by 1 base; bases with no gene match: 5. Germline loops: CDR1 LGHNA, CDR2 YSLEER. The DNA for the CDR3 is TGCGCCAGCAGCCAAGGAGGAGGACTAGCGGGGGGGGAGACCCAGTACTTC. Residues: CASSQGGGLAGGETQYF.

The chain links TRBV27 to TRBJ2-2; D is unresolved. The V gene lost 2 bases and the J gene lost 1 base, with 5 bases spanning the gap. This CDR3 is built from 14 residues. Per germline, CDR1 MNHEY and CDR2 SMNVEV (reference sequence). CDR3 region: CASSLPLNTGELFF. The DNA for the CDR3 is TGTGCCAGCAGTTTACCCTTGAACACCGGGGAGCTGTTTTTT.

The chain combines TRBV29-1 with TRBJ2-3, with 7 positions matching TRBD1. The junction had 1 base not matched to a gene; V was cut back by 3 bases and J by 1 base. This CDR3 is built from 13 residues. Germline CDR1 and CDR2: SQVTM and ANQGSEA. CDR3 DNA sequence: TGCAGCGTTGAGACAGGGCGCACAGATACGCAGTATTTT. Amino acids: CSVETGRTDTQYF.